This TCR beta chain was identified in a study of breast tumors, draining lymph nodes, adjacent tissues. Samples came from axillary lymph nodes draining the breast cancer. TCRdb itself ran the multiplex PCR reads through MiXCR, one entry per CDR3 protein. The repertoire holds about 130,000 distinct CDR3 sequences, roughly 21% seen once, with under 4.5% in the top ten. This clonotype has a count of ten or more. Its antigen is still unknown. Looked up from germline, CDR1 is KGHDR and CDR2 is SFDVKD. V lost 5 bases and J lost 1, with 10 bases in between. The CDR3 totals 14 residues. General study findings and limits: Findings are consistent with lymph node origin and intratumoral expansion of most tumor T cells. Tumor T cell lymph node origin was a supported hypothesis, not proven. Tumor TCR diversity was below lymph nodes but above nontumor tissue.

The chain links TRBV24-1 to TRBJ1-2; D gene uncertain. What was sequenced was axillary lymph node tissue. The source is a female donor with breast cancer. Some clones in this sample may be carry-over from other donors' samples. The CDR3 loop reads CATSGYESNYGYTF. CDR3 nucleotide sequence: TGTGCCACCAGTGGGTACGAAAGTAACTATGGCTACACCTTC.